This paragraph reports one T cell receptor beta chain. Original processing methods: Reference gene primer amplification gave nucleated cell count estimates. Measured with immunoSEQ multiplex PCR; TCRdb has only the in-frame clones, and not every one. The V and J calls and clone size were taken over from that table, and D and trimming were inferred from the DNA. The repertoire has 200,000 to 250,000 clones, roughly 85% of them found once; the top ten carry around 3.5%. These data belong to a study of blood T cell repertoires in COVID-19. Study information: The samples span acute and convalescent COVID-19 from the United States, Italy and Spain. Sample material is recorded as cDNA or gDNA derived from T cells, B-cell-depleted T cells, or PBMCs.

Cohorts were assigned according to the clinical history that participants reported. The CDR3 has 14 amino acids. The germline V gene has CDR1 KGHDR and CDR2 SFDVKD. J gave up 4 bases and V 7 bases, and 2 bases lay outside the gene matches. The sample was PBMCs or T cells enriched from blood (not recorded which). The sequence came from a woman in her 40s with acute COVID-19. V is TRBV24-1 and J is TRBJ2-2; 10 bases align to TRBD1. The DNA for the CDR3 is TGTGCCACCAGGGGGACAGGGGCCACCGGGGAGCTGTTTTTT. Protein sequence: CATRGTGATGELFF.